This T cell receptor (beta chain) was identified in a study of molecular identifiers for immune sequencing clone quantification. Germline CDR1 DFQATT, CDR2 SNEGSKA (reference sequence). This CDR3 has 14 amino acids. J lost 4 bases, V lost 2 bases, and 4 bases had no gene match. Study outcomes and limitations: Highly expanded clone sizes could be underestimated through barcode sharing by identical TCR molecules.

This clonotype was recorded a few times. What it recognizes is unknown. MiXCR was run by TCRdb on the PCR reads, yielding one entry per CDR3 protein. The profile shows hundreds of thousands of distinct CDR3 sequences, about 25% of them singletons. The TCR comes from a human donor in good health. Some libraries in this study had Jurkat cell RNA spiked in. Sequenced input: naive CD8+ T cells from blood, with Jurkat cell RNA spiked in. Subset: FACS-sorted CD8+CD4-CCR7+CD45RA+ naive T cells. The rearrangement links TRBV20-1 to TRBJ2-7; 11 bases fit TRBD1. The CDR3 reads CSARIRDRGYEQYF. CDR3 DNA: TGCAGTGCTAGAATCAGGGACAGGGGGTACGAGCAGTACTTC.